One and the same sample provided the 5 T cell receptor beta chains below, sequenced in a study of T cell responses to AZD1222 COVID-19 vaccine (dated by TCRdb to the early 2020s). The time point label, read with the paper, signifies: baseline before first vaccination. Libraries were built with the immunoSEQ multiplex PCR assay. The source is immuneACCESS, and TCRdb retained only in-frame sequences with V and J called. Part of the clones is not carried over; for the studies checked, unresolved V genes explain less than half of this, and the remainder is unexplained. This sample holds 75,000 to 90,000 clones; roughly 85% were observed only once. The ten top clones hold about 13% of the sample. Sequenced here: peripheral blood, sampled on day 0 of AZD1222 vaccination. All receptors derive from an adult in good health.

The chain recombines TRBV6-2 or TRBV6-3 with TRBJ2-1, with D perhaps matching TRBD1 (6 bases). The CDR3 length is 13 residues. Germline assignment: CDR1 MNHEY and CDR2 SVGEGT. The V end was cut by 5 bases, the J end by 7 bases, with 12 bases between. The CDR3 nucleotides are TGTGCCAGCAGTCACCACAGGGAAAATGAGCAGTTCTTC. Translation gives CASSHHRENEQFF.

V usage is TRBV11-2 and J usage is TRBJ1-2; tentative D call: TRBD1 (6 bases). This CDR3 comprises 14 residues. Trimming left V 6 bases short and J 4 bases short, with 15 bases between. Per the germline V gene, CDR1 is SGHAT and CDR2 is FQNNGV. The CDR3 here is CASSPGQLSYGYTF. The CDR3 DNA reads as TGTGCCAGCAGTCCCGGACAGCTTAGCTATGGCTACACCTTC.

The chain is built from TRBV28 and TRBJ1-6, with D uncertain. This CDR3 is built from 12 residues. CDR1 MDHEN and CDR2 SYDVKM come from the germline V gene. Trimming took 8 bases from V and 8 from J, leaving 10 bases between them. The CDR3 protein is CASLQQYSPLHF. The CDR3 DNA reads as TGTGCCAGCCTCCAGCAATATTCACCCCTCCACTTT.

The chain joins TRBV15 to TRBJ1-2; 8 bases line up with TRBD1. CDR3 length: 15 amino acids. Germline CDR1 reads LNHNV; CDR2 reads YYDKDF (reference sequence). Trimming removed 2 bases from V and 4 bases from J; junction bases left unmatched: 6. CDR3 region: CATSRNRQGPYGYTF. The CDR3 region has the DNA TGTGCCACCAGCAGAAACCGACAGGGGCCCTATGGCTACACCTTC. The full variable domain, in which reference TRBV15 and TRBJ1-2 provide the parts outside the CDR3, is DAMVIQNPRYQVTQFGKPVTLSCSQTLNHNVMYWYQQKSSQAPKLLFHYYDKDFNNEADTPDNFQSRRPNTSFCFLDIRSPGLGDTAMYLCATSRNRQGPYGYTFGSGTRLTVV.

The chain carries TRBV28 and TRBJ1-5, with TRBD1 as a possible D gene (6 bases). CDR3 length: 12 residues. Trimming took off 7 bases at V and 5 bases at J, with 9 bases between the two ends. The V gene's germline CDR1 is MDHEN and CDR2 SYDVKM. CDR3 residues: CASTGADQPQHF. CDR3 DNA sequence: TGTGCCAGCACAGGGGCGGATCAGCCCCAGCATTTT.